A selection of T cell receptor beta chains follows, all from one sample in a study of T-cell memory formation after mild COVID-19. Each CDR3 protein is one row after TCRdb ran MiXCR on the 5' RACE reads. The data hold 200,000 to 250,000 distinct CDR3 sequences, with more than 8% observed a single time. Sequenced input: PBMCs or a T cell subset sorted from them (not recorded which). These receptors all come from a young man who had mild COVID-19 (a few samples of this study predate the infection). Cell type and time point are not known. CDR3s include the opening cysteine and the closing phenylalanine or tryptophan. Each record gives: V gene, CDR3 length, J gene, D gene, clone size, CDR3 protein, CDR3 DNA. The D gene is left open where the match is weak. Clone size is not always given. Where it is, it says once, few, many or a class for expanded clones.

v_gene: TRBV5-5; len: 11; j_gene: TRBJ1-2; d_gene: NA; abundance: few; CDR3aa: CASSRPGGYTF; CDR3nt: TGTGCCAGCAGCCGGCCGGGGGGCTACACCTTC
v_gene: TRBV10-3; len: 12; j_gene: TRBJ2-3; d_gene: NA; abundance: many; CDR3aa: CAMRGSTDTQYF; CDR3nt: TGTGCCATGCGCGGGTCCACAGATACGCAGTATTTT
v_gene: TRBV29-1; len: 16; j_gene: TRBJ2-1; d_gene: TRBD1; abundance: few; CDR3aa: CSVEWGQALSYNEQFF; CDR3nt: TGCAGCGTTGAATGGGGACAGGCCCTCTCCTACAATGAGCAGTTCTTC
v_gene: TRBV14; len: 14; j_gene: TRBJ1-2; d_gene: NA; abundance: NA; CDR3aa: CASSQDLNNYGYTF; CDR3nt: TGTGCCAGCAGCCAAGATCTGAATAACTATGGCTACACCTTC
v_gene: TRBV6-5; len: 16; j_gene: TRBJ2-3; d_gene: TRBD2; abundance: many; CDR3aa: CASSPGTSGGANTQYF; CDR3nt: TGTGCCAGCAGCCCCGGGACTAGCGGGGGGGCCAATACGCAGTATTTT
v_gene: TRBV2; len: 13; j_gene: TRBJ2-5; d_gene: NA; abundance: few; CDR3aa: CASSPTGGETQYF; CDR3nt: TGTGCCAGCAGCCCCACTGGAGGAGAGACCCAGTACTTC
v_gene: TRBV25-1; len: 16; j_gene: TRBJ1-3; d_gene: NA; abundance: few; CDR3aa: CASSEFGAGAGNTIYF; CDR3nt: TGTGCCAGCAGTGAATTCGGTGCGGGGGCTGGAAACACCATATATTTT
v_gene: TRBV9; len: 13; j_gene: TRBJ1-2; d_gene: NA; abundance: NA; CDR3aa: CASSVVGNYGYTF; CDR3nt: TGTGCCAGCAGCGTAGTAGGGAACTATGGCTACACCTTC
v_gene: TRBV7-3; len: 12; j_gene: TRBJ2-1; d_gene: NA; abundance: many; CDR3aa: CASSLTEGEQFF; CDR3nt: TGTGCCAGCAGCTTAACGGAAGGGGAGCAGTTCTTC
v_gene: TRBV29-1; len: 16; j_gene: TRBJ1-5; d_gene: NA; abundance: few; CDR3aa: CSVSGGETYSNQPQHF; CDR3nt: TGCAGCGTAAGTGGGGGGGAGACTTATAGCAATCAGCCCCAGCATTTT
v_gene: TRBV7-2; len: 17; j_gene: TRBJ1-1; d_gene: NA; abundance: few; CDR3aa: CASSLVVRGTLNTEAFF; CDR3nt: TGTGCCAGCAGCTTAGTTGTTCGGGGCACCCTGAACACTGAAGCTTTCTTT
v_gene: TRBV4-3; len: 15; j_gene: TRBJ1-3; d_gene: NA; abundance: NA; CDR3aa: CASSQGADSGNTIYF; CDR3nt: TGCGCCAGCAGCCAGGGGGCCGACTCTGGAAACACCATATATTTT
v_gene: TRBV12-3/TRBV12-4; len: 15; j_gene: TRBJ1-2; d_gene: TRBD1; abundance: NA; CDR3aa: CASSTRGTGSYGYTF; CDR3nt: TGTGCCAGCAGCACCCGAGGGACAGGGAGCTATGGCTACACCTTC
v_gene: TRBV12-3/TRBV12-4; len: 15; j_gene: TRBJ2-3; d_gene: NA; abundance: many; CDR3aa: CASSLERYAWDTQYF; CDR3nt: TGTGCCAGCAGTTTAGAGCGGTATGCGTGGGATACGCAGTATTTT
v_gene: TRBV6-5; len: 16; j_gene: TRBJ2-3; d_gene: TRBD2; abundance: many; CDR3aa: CASSSGASGSTDTQYF; CDR3nt: TGTGCCAGCAGTTCTGGGGCTAGCGGAAGCACAGATACGCAGTATTTT
v_gene: TRBV5-5; len: 14; j_gene: TRBJ1-1; d_gene: NA; abundance: NA; CDR3aa: CASVQAQMNTEAFF; CDR3nt: TGTGCCAGCGTCCAGGCGCAGATGAACACTGAAGCTTTCTTT
v_gene: TRBV3-1; len: 15; j_gene: TRBJ2-5; d_gene: TRBD1; abundance: NA; CDR3aa: CASSPTRQGRETQYF; CDR3nt: TGTGCCAGCAGCCCCACCCGACAGGGGAGGGAGACCCAGTACTTC
v_gene: TRBV27; len: 18; j_gene: TRBJ2-1; d_gene: TRBD2; abundance: few; CDR3aa: CASSLTRASGGAYNEQFF; CDR3nt: TGTGCCAGCAGTCTCACACGCGCTAGCGGGGGGGCCTACAATGAGCAGTTCTTC
v_gene: TRBV12-3/TRBV12-4; len: 12; j_gene: TRBJ2-1; d_gene: NA; abundance: many; CDR3aa: CASSLRNNEQFF; CDR3nt: TGTGCCAGCAGTTTAAGGAACAATGAGCAGTTCTTC
v_gene: TRBV3-1; len: 13; j_gene: TRBJ1-1; d_gene: NA; abundance: NA; CDR3aa: CASSQTGNTEAFF; CDR3nt: TGTGCCAGCAGCCAAACAGGGAACACTGAAGCTTTCTTT
v_gene: TRBV2; len: 13; j_gene: TRBJ2-2; d_gene: NA; abundance: many; CDR3aa: CASSLHRTGELFF; CDR3nt: TGTGCCAGCAGTCTTCACAGAACCGGGGAGCTGTTTTTT
v_gene: TRBV7-2; len: 13; j_gene: TRBJ1-4; d_gene: NA; abundance: few; CDR3aa: CASSWDGWEKLFF; CDR3nt: TGTGCCAGCAGCTGGGACGGTTGGGAAAAACTGTTTTTT
v_gene: TRBV5-1; len: 13; j_gene: TRBJ2-3; d_gene: NA; abundance: NA; CDR3aa: CASSRLTGDTQYF; CDR3nt: TGCGCCAGCAGCCGGCTTACCGGGGATACGCAGTATTTT
v_gene: TRBV5-1; len: 14; j_gene: TRBJ2-2; d_gene: NA; abundance: many; CDR3aa: CASSLQPRDGELFF; CDR3nt: TGCGCCAGCAGCCTCCAACCCAGGGACGGGGAGCTGTTTTTT
v_gene: TRBV7-3; len: 13; j_gene: TRBJ1-1; d_gene: NA; abundance: NA; CDR3aa: CASSFRMDTEAFF; CDR3nt: TGTGCCAGCAGCTTTAGGATGGACACTGAAGCTTTCTTT
v_gene: TRBV5-4; len: 14; j_gene: TRBJ2-3; d_gene: NA; abundance: many; CDR3aa: CASSLRASTDTQYF; CDR3nt: TGTGCCAGCAGCCTCAGGGCCAGCACAGATACGCAGTATTTT
v_gene: TRBV19; len: 15; j_gene: TRBJ1-2; d_gene: NA; abundance: NA; CDR3aa: CASSIIRGPGYGYTF; CDR3nt: TGTGCCAGTAGTATTATCAGGGGACCGGGTTATGGCTACACCTTC
v_gene: TRBV27; len: 15; j_gene: TRBJ2-2; d_gene: NA; abundance: NA; CDR3aa: CASRAAGEPTGELFF; CDR3nt: TGTGCCAGCAGAGCCGCCGGCGAGCCCACCGGGGAGCTGTTTTTT